A selection of T cell receptor beta chains follows, all from one sample in a study of Ad26.COV2.S vaccination and SARS-CoV-2 variants. Sequencing used immunoSEQ multiplex PCR; TCRdb keeps in-frame clones, though not all of them. The sample holds around 320,000 clones, about 86% seen once. The sample in question was peripheral blood, obtained in a trial of Ad26.COV2.S vaccine versus placebo. The receptors originated from a person aged 18-60 years who received the Ad26.COV2.S COVID-19 vaccine or a placebo. Each CDR3 is given with its conserved first and last residue. D genes are given only for firm matches. Part of the rows lack a size; the others show once, few, many or a class for expanded clones.

J gene,clone size,V gene,D gene,CDR3 DNA,CDR3 protein
TRBJ2-1,-,TRBV6-5,TRBD2,TGTGCCAGCAGCTCCCTGACGGGGGGGCTGGATGAGCAGTTCTTC,CASSSLTGGLDEQFF
TRBJ1-2,-,TRBV19,-,TGTGCCAGTAGTATCACGGAAAACTATGGCTACACCTTC,CASSITENYGYTF
TRBJ2-1,few,TRBV5-6,-,TGTGCCAGCATCCGGGGATGGGGAAGCTCCTACAATGAGCAGTTCTTC,CASIRGWGSSYNEQFF
TRBJ2-3,-,TRBV7-9,TRBD2,TGTGCCAGCAGCTTACTTATAGCGGGGGGCACAGATACGCAGTATTTT,CASSLLIAGGTDTQYF
TRBJ2-7,few,TRBV9,TRBD1,TGTGCCAGCAGCCCCCCAGCCACAGGGGGGGAGCAGTACTTC,CASSPPATGGEQYF
TRBJ1-1,-,TRBV19,-,TGTGCCAGTAGTATAGTCCCGGGAGGGTTGGCTGAAGCTTTCTTT,CASSIVPGGLAEAFF
TRBJ1-1,once,TRBV21-1,-,TGTGCCAGCAGCAAAGCGGTGGTCTATGGCGGCATGAACACTGAAGCTTTCTTT,CASSKAVVYGGMNTEAFF
TRBJ1-2,-,TRBV30,-,TGTGCCTGGGGGGAACAGGCGAGGGGCTACACCTTC,CAWGEQARGYTF
TRBJ2-7,few,TRBV4-2,-,TGTGCCAGCAGCCAAGATGCGAACTCTTACTACGAGCAGTACTTC,CASSQDANSYYEQYF
TRBJ2-7,-,TRBV7-2,-,TGTGCCAGCAGAAGAGGGGCATCCTACGAGCAGTACTTC,CASRRGASYEQYF
TRBJ1-2,-,TRBV2,-,TGTGCCAGCAGGGCTTGGGCGGATGGCTACACCTTC,CASRAWADGYTF
TRBJ1-5,-,TRBV11-2,TRBD1,TGTGCCAGCAGCGCCAGAAGGACAGGGACCTCTAGCAATCAGCCCCAGCATTTT,CASSARRTGTSSNQPQHF
TRBJ1-1,-,TRBV18,-,TGTGCCAGCTCACCACCGAGTAAGAACACTGAAGCTTTCTTT,CASSPPSKNTEAFF
TRBJ1-4,-,TRBV5-1,-,TGCGCCAGCAGCGACAGCCCTAATGAAAAACTGTTTTTT,CASSDSPNEKLFF
TRBJ2-2,-,TRBV5-8,TRBD2,TGTGCCAGCAGCTTGGCCGGGGGGGGCGTAAGGACCGGGGAGCTGTTTTTT,CASSLAGGGVRTGELFF
TRBJ2-6,-,TRBV4-3,-,TGCGCCAGCAGCCAGAGTTACCGCCGTTCGGCCAACGTCCTGACTTTC,CASSQSYRRSANVLTF
TRBJ2-7,-,TRBV4-2,-,TGTGCCAGCAGCCAAGCCCCGGGTCTCACTTATGGACCGGGATACGAGCAGTACTTC,CASSQAPGLTYGPGYEQYF
TRBJ2-3,-,TRBV7-8,-,TGTGCCAGCAGCCCGGGACATCCTACCTACACAGATACGCAGTATTTT,CASSPGHPTYTDTQYF
TRBJ1-5,-,TRBV12-3/TRBV12-4,-,TGTGCCAGCAGTTTAGCGATAGATCAGCCCCAGCATTTT,CASSLAIDQPQHF
TRBJ2-7,-,TRBV18,-,TGTGCCAGCGCCCGCTCAGCCGGGACCACCTACGAGCAGTACTTC,CASARSAGTTYEQYF
TRBJ1-6,-,TRBV30,-,TGTGCCTGGAGTCCCGGGGGGTATAATTCACCCCTCCACTTT,CAWSPGGYNSPLHF
TRBJ1-3,-,TRBV3-1/TRBV3-2,TRBD1,TGTGCCAGCAGCCAGACGGACAGGTCCAACACCATATATTTT,CASSQTDRSNTIYF
TRBJ1-2,few,TRBV10-3,TRBD1,TGTGCCATCAGTGAGGGGAGGGACAGGGGGAACTATGGCTACACCTTC,CAISEGRDRGNYGYTF
TRBJ1-3,-,TRBV6-6,-,TGTGCCAGCAGTTGGGACCGCCGGGGGAACACCATATATTTT,CASSWDRRGNTIYF
TRBJ2-3,-,TRBV30,TRBD2,TGTGCCTGGAGTGTACAAGGGCTAGCGGGGGGGCTCGCCAGGACAGATACGCAGTATTTT,CAWSVQGLAGGLARTDTQYF
TRBJ1-1,-,TRBV18,-,TGTGCCAGCTCACCACCGGTGGGGGAGGTGAACACTGAAGCTTTCTTT,CASSPPVGEVNTEAFF
TRBJ2-1,-,TRBV7-3,TRBD2,TGTGCCAGCAGCCCGGGGGGGCCCGGTTCCTACAATGAGCAGTTCTTC,CASSPGGPGSYNEQFF
TRBJ1-5,-,TRBV5-6,-,TGTGCCAGCAGCCTTGGCGGGGGCTTTGGGGGTCAGCCCCAGCATTTT,CASSLGGGFGGQPQHF
TRBJ1-2,-,TRBV7-2,-,TGTGCCAGCAGCTTATCGGGGTTCGGCTACACCTTC,CASSLSGFGYTF
TRBJ1-4,-,TRBV18,-,TGTGCCAGCTCACCCCCCCAGTATAATGAAAAACTGTTTTTT,CASSPPQYNEKLFF
TRBJ2-2,-,TRBV19,-,TGTGCCAGTAGTATACAACAGGGTCTGTTCGGGGAGCTGTTTTTT,CASSIQQGLFGELFF
TRBJ1-4,few,TRBV19,-,TGTGCGATACTAAGTACACAGGATGAAAAACTGTTTTTT,CAILSTQDEKLFF
TRBJ1-4,-,TRBV5-6,TRBD1,TGTGCCAGCAGCACCTTCACAGGGGGTAGGCGAAAACTGTTTTTT,CASSTFTGGRRKLFF
TRBJ1-3,-,TRBV5-1,-,TGCGCCAGCAGCTTCTCTGGCAGCTCTGGAAACACCATATATTTT,CASSFSGSSGNTIYF
TRBJ2-7,-,TRBV7-2,TRBD1,TGTGCCAGCAGCCCCGGGACAGGGTATGACGAGCAGTACTTC,CASSPGTGYDEQYF
TRBJ1-4,-,TRBV7-2,TRBD1,TGTGCCAGCAGCTTAGCTCGGCAGGGGGGTAGCGAAAAACTGTTTTTT,CASSLARQGGSEKLFF
TRBJ1-1,-,TRBV2,-,TGTGCCAGCAGTGAAGGGGCAGCGAACACTGAAGCTTTCTTT,CASSEGAANTEAFF
TRBJ1-1,-,TRBV3-1/TRBV3-2,-,TGTGCCAGCACCCTTGGGCAGCCAATTATGAACACTGAAGCTTTCTTT,CASTLGQPIMNTEAFF
TRBJ2-7,-,TRBV7-2,TRBD1,TGTGCCAGCAGCGTAATATCCTCCGGGACAGGGGCCCACGAGCAGTACTTC,CASSVISSGTGAHEQYF
TRBJ1-3,-,TRBV7-9,-,TGTGCCAGCAGCAGGCCACAGTATGGAAACACCATATATTTT,CASSRPQYGNTIYF
TRBJ2-1,-,TRBV6-4,TRBD2,TGTGCCAGCAGTAGACTAGCGGGGGCCCGTGACGCAACGCAGTTCTTC,CASSRLAGARDATQFF
TRBJ1-4,-,TRBV7-9,TRBD1,TGTGCCAGCAGCCAGACAGGGCTCACTAATGAAAAACTGTTTTTT,CASSQTGLTNEKLFF
TRBJ2-7,-,TRBV5-1,-,TGCGCCAGCAGCTTGGCCAGTCCATACGAGCAGTACTTC,CASSLASPYEQYF
TRBJ2-1,-,TRBV10-3,-,TGTGCCATCAGTGCTAGTGAGAATGAGCAGTTCTTC,CAISASENEQFF
TRBJ2-2,-,TRBV3-1/TRBV3-2,-,TGTGCCAGCAGCCAAGATAAGGGGTTGGACACCGGGGAGCTGTTTTTT,CASSQDKGLDTGELFF
TRBJ2-7,-,TRBV6-2/TRBV6-3,-,TGTGCCAGCAGTTACGGTGGCTACTCCTACGAGCAGTACTTC,CASSYGGYSYEQYF
TRBJ2-7,-,TRBV2,-,TGTGCCAGCAGGGGGACCCTTAGCTCCTACGAGCAGTACTTC,CASRGTLSSYEQYF
TRBJ2-5,-,TRBV30,-,TGTGCCTGGAGTCCGACCCAAGAGACCCAGTACTTC,CAWSPTQETQYF
TRBJ2-7,few,TRBV19,-,TGTGCCAGTAGTACCTCCTCGGACAGATCCTACGAGCAGTACTTC,CASSTSSDRSYEQYF
TRBJ1-5,few,TRBV18,-,TGTGCCAGCCGAGACGGCAATCAGCCCCAGCATTTT,CASRDGNQPQHF
TRBJ2-1,-,TRBV5-4,-,TGTGCCAGCAGGATGGACTATAGGTCCGACAATGAGCAGTTCTTC,CASRMDYRSDNEQFF
TRBJ2-3,-,TRBV7-8,-,TGTGCCAGCAGGAAGGGGACTCCCCCAGATACGCAGTATTTT,CASRKGTPPDTQYF
TRBJ1-3,once,TRBV6-5,-,TGTGCCAGCAGAGACACCTCTGGAAACACCATATATTTT,CASRDTSGNTIYF
TRBJ1-3,-,TRBV6-1,-,TGTGCCAGCAGTGAAGCTCGGGGGACTGGAAACACCATATATTTT,CASSEARGTGNTIYF
TRBJ1-5,-,TRBV19,-,TGTGCCAGTACCCGAGGCGGAAGCAATCAGCCCCAGCATTTT,CASTRGGSNQPQHF